One sample yielded the 13 T cell receptor beta chains listed below, sequenced in a study of T cell repertoires in cytomegalovirus infection. No antigen has been assigned to these receptors. TCRdb ran MiXCR on the reads and lists one entry per CDR3 protein. The profile shows more than 250,000 distinct CDR3 sequences, roughly 25% of them singletons. The source was cultured PBMCs, collected from culture after CMV antigen stimulation. The receptors were gathered from a human donor in good health (CMV status not recorded). Some clones in this sample may be carry-over from other donors' samples.

A few counts support this clonotype. The chain combines TRBV6-1 with TRBJ2-3, with D tentatively TRBD1 (6 bases). This CDR3 has 15 amino acids. Germline CDR1 reads MNHNS; CDR2 reads SASEGT. Deletions cut 6 bases from V and 2 bases from J, with 15 bases between. Here the CDR3 DNA reads TGTGCCAGCAGAGACCAGGGGCTCCCCACAGATACGCAGTATTTT. Translated: CASRDQGLPTDTQYF.

Written as DNA, the CDR3 is TGCGCCAGCAGCCAAGATCGGGGGACCCGCACAGATACGCAGTATTTT. Amino acids: CASSQDRGTRTDTQYF. The genes are TRBV4-3 and TRBJ2-3; the D gene is possibly TRBD2 (6 bases). CDR1 and CDR2 from the germline V gene are LGHNA and YSLEER. V lost 0 bases and J 1 base, leaving 11 bases between the germline ends. This CDR3 comprises 16 residues.

This clonotype has a count of ten or more. The chain combines TRBV7-9 with TRBJ2-3; 14 nucleotides agree with TRBD2. Germline lookup yields CDR1 SEHNR and CDR2 FQNEAQ (reference sequence). The trim removed 3 bases at V and 1 base at J, leaving 6 bases unmatched. The CDR3 runs to 18 residues. The CDR3 region is CASSFGLAGGRGTDTQYF. Here the CDR3 DNA reads TGTGCCAGCAGCTTCGGACTAGCGGGAGGAAGGGGCACAGATACGCAGTATTTT.

This chain connects TRBV7-6 to TRBJ2-7, with 8 positions matching TRBD2. J lost 1 base, V lost 2 bases, and 7 bases had no gene match. Looked up from germline, CDR1 is SGHVS and CDR2 is FNYEAQ. This CDR3 spans 16 amino acids. The CDR3 reads CASSLTGGPQSYEQYF. CDR3 DNA: TGTGCCAGCAGCTTAACGGGAGGGCCCCAATCCTACGAGCAGTACTTC.

This clonotype was found many times. CDR3 protein: CASSLPWEAGNTIYF. CDR3 sequence (DNA): TGTGCCAGCAGCTTACCCTGGGAGGCCGGAAACACCATATATTTT. The V gene is TRBV7-8, the J gene TRBJ1-3; unclear D gene. Trimming stripped 2 bases from V and 4 bases from J, with 12 bases between. CDR1 SGHVS and CDR2 FQNEAQ come from the germline V gene. There are 15 residues in the CDR3.

A few counts support this clonotype. V gene TRBV20-1 combines with J gene TRBJ2-1; TRBD1 is a possible D gene (5 bases). Deletions cut 0 bases from V and 9 bases from J, with 21 bases between. Germline-derived CDR1 and CDR2 are DFQATT and SNEGSKA (reference sequence). The CDR3 sequence is 16 residues long. The CDR3 nucleotides read TGCAGTGCTAGAGATTCAACCCAGATAGGGGTCGCTGAGCAGTTCTTC. It encodes CSARDSTQIGVAEQFF.

The gene calls are TRBV12-3 or TRBV12-4 and TRBJ2-3; TRBD2 aligns across 13 bases. The CDR3 spans 18 residues. Germline trimming cut 3 bases from V and 1 base from J; bases unmatched to any gene: 7. CDR3 sequence: CASSFSRTSGSGTDTQYF. For the CDR3, the DNA is TGTGCCAGCAGTTTCTCCCGGACTAGCGGGAGCGGCACAGATACGCAGTATTTT.

The chain links TRBV10-3 to TRBJ2-3; 8 positions agree with TRBD1. In germline, CDR1 is ENHRY, CDR2 SYGVKD. V dropped 6 bases and J dropped 1; count of bases not matched to a gene: 3. The CDR3 spans 14 residues. The CDR3 loop reads CAIRMGQGTDTQYF. The CDR3 bases are TGTGCCATCAGGATGGGACAGGGCACAGATACGCAGTATTTT.

The chain has TRBV18 and TRBJ2-1, with TRBD2 matching 8 bases. CDR1 and CDR2 (germline): KGHSH, LQKENI. The V and J ends lost 3 bases and 0 bases, in that order; junction bases with no gene match: 10. CDR3 length: 18 residues. CDR3 sequence: CASSPSRTSFSSYNEQFF. CDR3 in DNA: TGTGCCAGCTCACCCTCCCGGACTAGCTTCAGCTCCTACAATGAGCAGTTCTTC.

In its sample, this clonotype was seen a few times. V is TRBV12-3 or TRBV12-4 and J is TRBJ1-6; D may be TRBD1 (6 bases). The germline V and J ends were trimmed by 6 bases and 3 bases, with 9 bases remaining between them. The CDR3 is 14 amino acids. Here the CDR3 reads CASSRQDYNSPLHF. The CDR3 DNA follows: TGTGCCAGCAGCAGACAGGACTATAATTCACCCCTCCACTTT.

The table lists this clonotype with a few counts. J is TRBJ2-7 and V is TRBV7-8, with D tentatively TRBD1 (6 bases). V was clipped by 1 base and J by 3 bases, with 10 bases between them. The CDR3 spans 14 residues. CDR1 and CDR2 from the germline V gene are SGHVS and FQNEAQ. The DNA for the CDR3 is TGTGCCAGCAGCTTAGGGGACACCAACTACGAGCAGTACTTC. This gives the protein CASSLGDTNYEQYF.

Comments on this clonotype: This may stem from a read error, because a much larger clone lies one nucleotide away. This sequence joins TRBV7-2 and TRBJ2-2; TRBD2 is a possible D gene (5 bases). The CDR3 spans 15 residues. Trimming removed 2 bases at V and 5 bases at J, with 12 bases between. Germline V gene lookup returns CDR1 SGHTA and CDR2 FQGNSA. The DNA for the CDR3 is TGTGCCAGCAGCTTATCCGTATCGGGGACCGGGGAGCTGTTTTTT. Translating it yields CASSLSVSGTGELFF.

This clonotype was found a few times. The rearrangement joins TRBV14 to TRBJ1-4, with TRBD1 matching 7 bases. Germline trimming cut 1 base from V and 7 bases from J; bases unmatched to any gene: 3. Germline-derived CDR1 and CDR2 are SGHDN and FVKESK. The length of the CDR3 is 14 residues. The CDR3 region has the DNA TGTGCCAGCAGCCAAGGAGGGGGCTCTGAAAAACTGTTTTTT. Its protein is CASSQGGGSEKLFF.